This T cell receptor (beta chain) is drawn from a study of glioma-infiltrating T cells after dendritic cell vaccination. The overall study: Patients received autologous tumor lysate-pulsed dendritic cell vaccination between about 2002 and 2012. Patients received three intradermal dendritic cell vaccine injections at biweekly intervals.

Clones were sequenced by immunoSEQ multiplex PCR, and TCRdb holds only the in-frame ones, with some missing. The sample holds fewer than 95,000 clones, 85% seen once. As to time point: after dendritic cell vaccination, including at tumor progression/relapse. No glioblastoma patient carried an isocitrate dehydrogenase mutation. The CDR3 sequence is 16 residues long. Germline assignment: CDR1 MNHEY and CDR2 SMNVEV (reference sequence). Trimming took 5 bases from V and 5 from J; bases not matched to a gene: 12. V and J are TRBV27 and TRBJ2-7; 10 bases are shared with TRBD1. This material consisted of blood, taken after dendritic cell vaccination. This TCR was recovered from a human donor with glioblastoma. The CDR3 sequence: CASSAAPGTGAHEQYF. As DNA, the CDR3 is TGTGCCAGCAGTGCCGCCCCCGGGACAGGGGCTCACGAGCAGTACTTC.